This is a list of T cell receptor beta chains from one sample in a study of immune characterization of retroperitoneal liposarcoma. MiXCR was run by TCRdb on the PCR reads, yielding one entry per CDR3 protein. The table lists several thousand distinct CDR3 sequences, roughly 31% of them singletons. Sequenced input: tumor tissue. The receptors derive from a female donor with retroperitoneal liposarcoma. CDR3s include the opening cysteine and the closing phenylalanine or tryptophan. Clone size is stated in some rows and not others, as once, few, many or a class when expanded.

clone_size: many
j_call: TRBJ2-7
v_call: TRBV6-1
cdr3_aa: CASSEEAGGSYEQYF

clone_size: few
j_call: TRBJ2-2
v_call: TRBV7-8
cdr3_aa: CASSWAGPNTGELFF

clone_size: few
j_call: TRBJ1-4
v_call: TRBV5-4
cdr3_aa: CASSLGGRLGEGAEKLFF

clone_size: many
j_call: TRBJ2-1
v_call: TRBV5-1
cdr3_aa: CASSLQGGVNNEQFF

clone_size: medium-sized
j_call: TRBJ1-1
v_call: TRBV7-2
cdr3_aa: CASSRQGGDTEAFF

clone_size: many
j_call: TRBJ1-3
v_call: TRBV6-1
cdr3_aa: CASSELAGSGNTIYF

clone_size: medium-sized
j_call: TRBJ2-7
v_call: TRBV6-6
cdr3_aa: CASSPRERRGNPPEQYF

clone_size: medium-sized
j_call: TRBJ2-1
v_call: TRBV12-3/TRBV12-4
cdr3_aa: CASSPYDAGRDEQFF

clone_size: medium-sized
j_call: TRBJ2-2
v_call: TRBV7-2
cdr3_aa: CASSLGINTGELFF

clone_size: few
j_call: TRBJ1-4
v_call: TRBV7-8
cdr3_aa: CASSRGRDPPTNEKLFF

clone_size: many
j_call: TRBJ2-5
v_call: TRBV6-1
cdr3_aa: CASRDSQETQYF

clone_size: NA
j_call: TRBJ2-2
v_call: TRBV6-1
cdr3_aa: CASIPDRGRRELFF

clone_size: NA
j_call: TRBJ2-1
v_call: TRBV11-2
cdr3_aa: CASSGLAGGEDNEQFF

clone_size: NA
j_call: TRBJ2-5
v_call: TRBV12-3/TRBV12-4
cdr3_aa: CASSFPGQGVVETQYF

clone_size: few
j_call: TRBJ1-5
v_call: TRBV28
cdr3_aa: CASRPHTGSVSNQPQHF

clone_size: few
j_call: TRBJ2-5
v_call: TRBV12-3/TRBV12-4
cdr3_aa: CASSFGGTTPETQYF

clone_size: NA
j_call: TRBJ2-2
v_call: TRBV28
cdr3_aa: CASSLQGLDRGLYTGELFF

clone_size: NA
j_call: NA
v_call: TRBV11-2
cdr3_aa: CASSLDGFREQYF

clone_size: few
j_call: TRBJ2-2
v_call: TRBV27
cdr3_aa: CASSRTRVTTGELFF

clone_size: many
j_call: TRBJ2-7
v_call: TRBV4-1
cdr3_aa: CASSQNTGSYEQYF

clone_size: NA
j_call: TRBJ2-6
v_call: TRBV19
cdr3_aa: CARVDRGLWGANVLTF

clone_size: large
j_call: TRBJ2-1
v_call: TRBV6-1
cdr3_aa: CASWSSLLGGSYNEQFF

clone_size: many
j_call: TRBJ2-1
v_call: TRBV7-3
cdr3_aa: CASSLQGSNEQFF

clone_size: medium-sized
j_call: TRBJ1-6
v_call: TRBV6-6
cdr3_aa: CASSYSMAGGSPLHF

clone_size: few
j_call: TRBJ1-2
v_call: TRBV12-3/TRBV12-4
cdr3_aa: CASSLAVAGYGYTF

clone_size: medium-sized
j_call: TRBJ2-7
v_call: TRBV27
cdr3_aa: CASSLGTGGGGYEQYF

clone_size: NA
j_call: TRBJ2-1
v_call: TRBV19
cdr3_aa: CASTLGLAGESSYNEQFF

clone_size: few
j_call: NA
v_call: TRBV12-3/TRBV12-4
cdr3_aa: CASSPTDRSSYNEQYF

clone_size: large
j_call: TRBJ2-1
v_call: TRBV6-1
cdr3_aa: CASSTDTSSYNEQFF

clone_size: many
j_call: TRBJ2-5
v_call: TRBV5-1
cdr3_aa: CASSLVASGQGGSQYF

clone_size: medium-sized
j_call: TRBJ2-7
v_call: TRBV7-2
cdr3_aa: CASSQGMMGGIYEQYF

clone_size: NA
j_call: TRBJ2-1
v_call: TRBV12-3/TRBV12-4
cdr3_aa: CASSYRDTVYNEQFF

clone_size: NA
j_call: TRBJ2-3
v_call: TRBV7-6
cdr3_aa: CASSSRGDTQYF

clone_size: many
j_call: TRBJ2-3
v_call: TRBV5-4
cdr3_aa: CASSRTSGSLPIPDTQYF

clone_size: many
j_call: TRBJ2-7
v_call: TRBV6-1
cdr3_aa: CASSTRPYEQYF

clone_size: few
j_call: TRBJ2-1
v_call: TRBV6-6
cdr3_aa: CASSYSVRTAHNEQFF

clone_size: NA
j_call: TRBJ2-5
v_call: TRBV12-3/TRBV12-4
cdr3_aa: CASSLSTYNEQYF

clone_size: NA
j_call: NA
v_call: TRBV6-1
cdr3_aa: CASMGGDLFSYEQYF

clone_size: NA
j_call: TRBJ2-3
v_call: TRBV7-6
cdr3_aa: CASSASGSWGTDTQYF

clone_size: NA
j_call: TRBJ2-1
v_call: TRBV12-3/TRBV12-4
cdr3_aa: CASTLSAGSNEQFF

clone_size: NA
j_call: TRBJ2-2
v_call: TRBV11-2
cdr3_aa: CASSLLGGFTGELFF

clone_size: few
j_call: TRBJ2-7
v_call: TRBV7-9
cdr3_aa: CASLGGETYEQYF

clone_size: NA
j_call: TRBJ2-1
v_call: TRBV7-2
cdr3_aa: CASRPNREGEQFF

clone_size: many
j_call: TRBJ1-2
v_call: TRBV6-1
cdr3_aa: CASRLDANYGYTF

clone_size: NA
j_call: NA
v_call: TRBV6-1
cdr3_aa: CASIRQGRYEQYF

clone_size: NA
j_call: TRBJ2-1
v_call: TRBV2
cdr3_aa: CASRQGVGNEQFF

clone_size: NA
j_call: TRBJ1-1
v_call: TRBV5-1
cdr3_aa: CASSLSTGGGTEAFF

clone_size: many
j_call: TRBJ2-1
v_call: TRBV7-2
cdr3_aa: CASRLTGSHSNEQFF

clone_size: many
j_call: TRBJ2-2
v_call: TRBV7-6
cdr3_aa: CASSFRGTSENTGELFF